The sequence of this T cell receptor beta chain was determined in a study of blood T cell repertoires in COVID-19. Overall study context: T cells, B-cell-depleted T cells, or PBMCs supplied cDNA or gDNA.

Authors' methods: By means of reference gene primer amplification, nucleated cell counts were estimated. The assay was immunoSEQ multiplex PCR, and TCRdb's table has in-frame clones only and misses some. That table supplies the V and J calls and clone size; D and trimming were determined from the DNA. This table holds roughly 360,000 clones, 70% to 85% found once. This clone was seen repeatedly, ten times or more. The CDR3 length is 15 residues. After removal of 4 bases from V and 4 bases from J, the junction contained 7 bases not matched to a gene. CDR1 and CDR2 from the germline V gene are MRHNA and SNTAGT.

Sequenced sample: peripheral blood. The receptor was isolated from a human donor with acute or convalescent COVID-19. The donor label of this sample is uncertain. The chain joins TRBV6-4 to TRBJ2-1; 7 bases align to TRBD1. The CDR3 sequence is CASSGEGASYNEQFF. The CDR3, as DNA: TGTGCCAGCAGTGGAGAGGGGGCCTCATACAATGAGCAGTTCTTC.